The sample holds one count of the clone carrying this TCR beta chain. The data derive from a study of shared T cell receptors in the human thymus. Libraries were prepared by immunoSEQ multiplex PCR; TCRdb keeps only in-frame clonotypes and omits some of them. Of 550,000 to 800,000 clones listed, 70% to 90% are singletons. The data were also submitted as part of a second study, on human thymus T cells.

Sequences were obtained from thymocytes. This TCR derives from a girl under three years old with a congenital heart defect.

DNA of the CDR3: TGTGCCAGCAGCGACCGACCAAATAGAGACTACGAGCAGTACTTC. Protein sequence: CASSDRPNRDYEQYF. The V gene is TRBV11-1, the J gene TRBJ2-5; unclear D gene. The J call may be faulty, since TRBJ2-7 better matches the DNA end. The CDR3 has 15 amino acids. CDR1 and CDR2 from the germline V gene are SGHAT and FQDESV (reference sequence).